This entry describes one TCR beta chain. This sample is part of a study of blood T cell repertoires in COVID-19. Study-level information: The United States, Italy and Spain provided the acute and convalescent COVID-19 samples. The cDNA or gDNA used as material had been derived from T cells, B-cell-depleted T cells, or PBMCs.

In the original processing: How many nucleated cells were present was estimated from reference gene primer amplification. The method was immunoSEQ multiplex PCR; TCRdb's version includes in-frame clones alone and lacks a portion of them. The D gene and trimming were derived from the DNA, and the V and J assignments and clone size from that table. The sample contains about 130,000 clones, about 80% of which appear only once. V dropped 2 bases and J dropped 4 bases, with 18 bases sitting between them. Germline loops: CDR1 SGHTA, CDR2 FQGNSA. The CDR3 extends over 17 amino acids. Sequencing was carried out using peripheral blood. The genes are TRBV7-2 and TRBJ1-3; D is unclear. The origin of this receptor is a woman aged 60-75 years with acute or convalescent COVID-19. CDR3 in amino acids: CASSLLGYIPGGNTIYF. The CDR3 nucleotides are TGTGCCAGCAGCTTACTAGGATATATCCCGGGAGGAAACACCATATATTTT.